This entry features one T cell receptor beta chain sequence. Its specificity is unknown. The sample comes from a study of identical twins. Study-level findings and limits: Analyses based on zero insertions could be partly confounded by invariant MAIT and iNKT cells.

The CDR3 runs 15 residues. V lost 0 bases and J lost 6, with 14 bases in between. The V gene's germline CDR1 is SGHKS and CDR2 YYEKEE (reference sequence). TCRdb passed the 5' RACE reads through MiXCR, listing each CDR3 protein once. The sample consists of 600,000 to 800,000 distinct CDR3 sequences, approximately 21% of them appearing once. The sample was also linked to a second study, of T cells expressing NK-cell markers.

This rearrangement joins TRBV5-5 to TRBJ2-3, with D uncertain. The clonotype originates from a woman aged 18-30 years in good health. The sequenced sample was PBMCs. The CDR3 region is CASSLGGAHMDTQYF. The CDR3 DNA sequence: TGTGCCAGCAGCTTGGGCGGTGCCCACATGGATACGCAGTATTTT.